These 9 T cell receptor beta chains came from one sample sequenced in a study of cytomegalovirus exposure and HLA in healthy donors. Amplification used 60 Vbeta primers and 13 Jbeta primers. Sequencing used immunoSEQ multiplex PCR; TCRdb keeps in-frame clones, though not all of them. Among over 50,000 clones, roughly two thirds were seen once, and the ten largest hold less than 20%. The material sequenced was PBMCs. These receptors came from a man in his forties or fifties in good health and CMV-seropositive.

This chain links TRBV14 with TRBJ1-4; the D is unclear. This CDR3 has 12 residues. Germline assignment: CDR1 SGHDN and CDR2 FVKESK. Trimming pared 1 base from V and 8 bases from J, leaving 5 bases between. In DNA form, the CDR3 reads TGTGCCAGCAGCCAAGTGAGGGAAAAACTGTTTTTT. Amino acids: CASSQVREKLFF.

This clone was counted a few times. The J gene is TRBJ1-2, the V gene TRBV11-2, with unresolved D. Germline V gene sequence: CDR1 SGHAT, CDR2 FQNNGV. Trimming shortened V by 4 bases and J by 2 bases, and 8 bases separated the two germline ends. CDR3 length: 13 amino acids. The CDR3 sequence is CASSSLTNYGYTF. In nucleotides, the CDR3 is TGTGCCAGCAGCTCCTTAACAAACTATGGCTACACCTTC.

The chain links TRBV29-1 to TRBJ1-1; D possibly corresponds to TRBD1 (6 bases). Trimming took 6 bases from V and 4 from J, leaving 12 bases between them. The CDR3 has 12 amino acids. Germline V gene data show CDR1 as SQVTM and CDR2 as ANQGSEA. The CDR3, as DNA: TGCAGCGTGGAACAAGGGGGCACTGAAGCTTTCTTT. Protein: CSVEQGGTEAFF. The full variable domain, completed using reference TRBV29-1 and TRBJ1-1, is SAVISQKPSRDICQRGTSLTIQCQVDSQVTMMFWYRQQPGQSLTLIATANQGSEATYESGFVIDKFPISRPNLTFSTLTVSNMSPEDSSIYLCSVEQGGTEAFFGQGTRLTVV.

The chain couples TRBV5-1 to TRBJ2-1; 7 bases are shared with TRBD2. CDR1 SGHRS and CDR2 YFSETQ come from the germline V gene. V gave up 6 bases and J gave up 4 bases; unmatched junction bases: 10. The CDR3 spans 15 residues. The CDR3 is CASTPGTNKYNEQFF. CDR3 coding DNA: TGCGCCAGCACCCCCGGGACTAACAAGTACAATGAGCAGTTCTTC.

The chain combines TRBV19 with TRBJ2-1; D is unclear. The CDR3 extends over 11 amino acids. The germline V gene encodes CDR1 LNHDA and CDR2 SQIVND (reference sequence). The V end was cut by 5 bases, the J end by 3 bases, with 2 bases between. The CDR3 sequence is CASSYYNEQFF. As DNA, the CDR3 is TGTGCCAGTAGTTACTACAATGAGCAGTTCTTC.

The V gene is TRBV7-6, the J gene TRBJ2-7; TRBD2 matches 9 bases. The ends lost 7 bases at V and 3 bases at J; junction bases unmatched: 10. Per the germline V gene, CDR1 is SGHVS and CDR2 is FNYEAQ. This CDR3 has 15 residues. CDR3 in DNA: TGTGCCAGCATCGTAGGTAGCGGGAGTCTCTACGAGCAGTACTTC. Translating it yields CASIVGSGSLYEQYF.

The rearrangement uses TRBV7-2 and TRBJ2-3, with TRBD1 identical over 8 bases. Losses at the gene ends were 2 bases for V and 12 bases for J; bases not matched to a gene: 4. Germline CDR1 and CDR2: SGHTA and FQGNSA. The length of the CDR3 is 12 residues. The CDR3 region is CASSLWTGLQYF. CDR3 sequence (DNA): TGTGCCAGCAGCTTATGGACAGGGCTACAGTATTTT.

The CDR3 here is CASSEMAGGFGNTIYF. The CDR3 DNA follows: TGTGCCAGCAGTGAAATGGCGGGGGGCTTTGGAAACACCATATATTTT. The chain has TRBV6-1 and TRBJ1-3, with D perhaps matching TRBD1 (6 bases). The CDR3 covers 16 residues. CDR1 MNHNS and CDR2 SASEGT come from the germline V gene. Trimming shortened V by 2 bases and J by 3 bases, and 14 bases separated the two germline ends.

Here the CDR3 DNA reads TGTGCCAGCAGCGTAGTGGGCCTGGGTTCACCCCTCCACTTT. The encoded protein is CASSVVGLGSPLHF. The chain recombines TRBV9 with TRBJ1-6; no clear D. Between the trimmed V and J ends, which lost 0 bases and 9 bases, there was a span of 10 bases. CDR1 is SGDLS and CDR2 is YYNGEE in the germline V gene. The CDR3 contains 14 residues.